These T cell receptor beta chains were read from a single sample in a study of T-cell reconstitution after alpha-beta-depleted transplantation in children. MiXCR, applied by TCRdb to the PCR reads, yields one record per CDR3 protein. The sample consists of over 150,000 distinct CDR3 sequences, 6.3% of them appearing once. The sequencing here drew on PBMCs, taken before TCRalphabeta/CD19-depleted stem cell transplant. The receptors were gathered from a girl in the first two years of life with combined immunodeficiency, due to receive a stem cell transplant. Each CDR3 is given with its conserved first and last residue. A D gene is named only where the DNA matches it firmly. A clone size is listed for some rows: how often the clone was seen (once, few, many), or a class if it is expanded.

clone size	J gene	D gene	V gene	CDR3 DNA	CDR3 protein
many	TRBJ2-1	.	TRBV30	TGTGCCTGGAGAGGGACGGGGGATGGGCAGTTCTTC	CAWRGTGDGQFF
many	TRBJ2-1	.	TRBV12-3/TRBV12-4	TGTGCCAGCAGTGACCTATTCTCCTACAATGAGCAGTTCTTC	CASSDLFSYNEQFF
many	TRBJ1-3	.	TRBV12-3/TRBV12-4	TGTGCCAGCAGTTTAAGCCATACTGGAAACACCATATATTTT	CASSLSHTGNTIYF
few	TRBJ1-5	.	TRBV19	TGTGCCAGTAGTACCAGTCTCAGTCAGCCCCAGCATTTT	CASSTSLSQPQHF
many	TRBJ1-1	.	TRBV12-3/TRBV12-4	TGTGCCAGCATGAGGAGGGGGTTGACTGAAGCTTTCTTT	CASMRRGLTEAFF
many	TRBJ1-5	TRBD1	TRBV20-1	TGCAGTGCTCGGACAGGGTTAAATCAGCCCCAGCATTTT	CSARTGLNQPQHF
many	TRBJ2-7	TRBD1	TRBV7-2	TGTGCCAGCAGCCCGACAGGGGGAGCCTACGAGCAGTACTTC	CASSPTGGAYEQYF
many	TRBJ2-1	.	TRBV28	TGTGCCAGCAGTCCCCTTCCTAGGGGCTACAATGAGCAGTTCTTC	CASSPLPRGYNEQFF
many	TRBJ2-3	.	TRBV28	TGTGCCAGCACCCCTACTCTGCACACAGATACGCAGTATTTT	CASTPTLHTDTQYF
many	TRBJ2-6	.	TRBV5-1	TGCGCCAGCACCATTAACTCTGGGGCCAACGTCCTGACTTTC	CASTINSGANVLTF
.	TRBJ2-7	.	TRBV7-6	TGTGCCAGCAGCTTAGAATTCGGGCGAAACGAGCAGTACTTC	CASSLEFGRNEQYF
many	TRBJ2-2	TRBD2	TRBV3-1	TGTGCCAGCAGCCAAGATCTCTTTGCGGGGGCGAACACCGGGGAGCTGTTTTTT	CASSQDLFAGANTGELFF
few	TRBJ1-2	.	TRBV7-8	TGTGCCAGCAGCTTAATCCCAGGGAAGGATGGCTACACCTTC	CASSLIPGKDGYTF
many	TRBJ2-7	.	TRBV5-1	TGCGCCAGCAGCTTGGGGTTAGCGGTTACCTACGAGCAGTACTTC	CASSLGLAVTYEQYF
.	TRBJ2-6	TRBD1	TRBV18	TGTGCCAGCTCACCCAAGGACAGGCACCCCTTCTCTGGGGCCAACGTCCTGACTTTC	CASSPKDRHPFSGANVLTF
few	TRBJ2-3	.	TRBV6-7	TGTGCCAGCAGCCCCCCCCGAAGGGGGGGCACAGATACGCAGTATTTT	CASSPPRRGGTDTQYF
few	TRBJ2-7	.	TRBV4-2	TGTGCCAGCAGCCAAGGCCACTCCTACGAGCAGTACTTC	CASSQGHSYEQYF
many	TRBJ2-3	TRBD1	TRBV4-3	TGCGCCAGCAGCCAAGAGGTCCAGGGGGGCACAGATACGCAGTATTTT	CASSQEVQGGTDTQYF
many	TRBJ2-2	.	TRBV29-1	TGCAGCGCCCCGGGCAGGGACACCGGGGAGCTGTTTTTT	CSAPGRDTGELFF
many	TRBJ2-3	TRBD1	TRBV11-2	TGTGCCAGCAGCTCACGACAGGGGCCTTCCACAGATACGCAGTATTTT	CASSSRQGPSTDTQYF
.	TRBJ2-5	.	TRBV19	TGTGCCAGCACTCAAAGGGGGAGACTCCAAGAGACCCAGTACTTC	CASTQRGRLQETQYF
many	TRBJ2-7	.	TRBV20-1	TGCAGTGCTAGTGTTCTAGGAATTAGTTTCGAGCAGTACTTC	CSASVLGISFEQYF
many	TRBJ2-2	TRBD2	TRBV12-3/TRBV12-4	TGTGCCAGCAGTTTAGCACTAGCGGGACTCATATACACCGGGGAGCTGTTTTTT	CASSLALAGLIYTGELFF
many	TRBJ2-1	.	TRBV12-3/TRBV12-4	TGTGCCAGCAGTCCACCGGGGGGCCCCCACAATGAGCAGTTCTTC	CASSPPGGPHNEQFF
many	TRBJ2-1	.	TRBV6-2/TRBV6-3	TGTGCCAGCAGTTTGATGGGGGTTTCCTACAATGAGCAGTTCTTC	CASSLMGVSYNEQFF
many	TRBJ2-1	TRBD2	TRBV4-2	TGTGCCAGCAGCCAAGATCTGACTAGCGGGAGTGGCAAGTTCTTC	CASSQDLTSGSGKFF
many	TRBJ2-4	.	TRBV20-1	TGCAGTGCCGACATCTCAAACATTCAGTACTTC	CSADISNIQYF
many	TRBJ1-5	.	TRBV24-1	TGTGCCACCAGTGATTTGTGCCTCCCTCGAACCCCCCTTACATCTAAGAATAGCAATCAGCCCCAGCATTTT	CATSDLCLPRTPLTSKNSNQPQHF
.	TRBJ2-5	TRBD1	TRBV7-2	TGTGCCAGCAGCTCCGGAACAGGGGTCCTACAAGAGACCCAGTACTTC	CASSSGTGVLQETQYF
many	TRBJ2-1	.	TRBV7-6	TGTGCCAGCAGCTTAATTATGAGCTCCTACAATGAGCAGTTCTTC	CASSLIMSSYNEQFF
.	TRBJ2-7	TRBD1	TRBV7-6	TGTGCCAGCAGCCTGGGACAGGAAGGCTACGAGCAGTACTTC	CASSLGQEGYEQYF
many	TRBJ2-3	.	TRBV28	TGTGCCAGCAGTTTAGCGTCTCAAAGGGCCGGTACGCAGTATTTT	CASSLASQRAGTQYF
few	TRBJ2-2	TRBD2	TRBV7-7	TGTGCCAGCAGCCTAAGCTTCGAGAGCGGGGGGGCCGGGGAGCTGTTTTTT	CASSLSFESGGAGELFF
few	TRBJ1-4	.	TRBV6-1	TGTGCCAGCATGGGCTGGGCGGGTAGTAATGAAAAACTGTTTTTT	CASMGWAGSNEKLFF
many	TRBJ1-1	.	TRBV5-1	TGCGCCAGCAGCTTGAAGTTTCGGCTGAGCACTGAAGCTTTCTTT	CASSLKFRLSTEAFF
many	TRBJ1-6	.	TRBV28	TGTGCCAGCAGTTTATCCGCGACTCCATTTTCACCCCTCCACTTT	CASSLSATPFSPLHF
many	TRBJ2-1	TRBD1	TRBV24-1	TGTGCCACCAGTGATTCCACCGGGACAGTCCTCTTC	CATSDSTGTVLF
many	TRBJ2-7	.	TRBV5-1	TGCGCCAGCAGGGACGGTTTGGGATACGACGAGCAGTACTTC	CASRDGLGYDEQYF
many	TRBJ2-1	TRBD2	TRBV29-1	TGCAGCGCTGGGACTAGCGGGGGGGGTTACAATGAGCAGTTCTTC	CSAGTSGGGYNEQFF
many	TRBJ2-7	.	TRBV27	TGTGCCAGCAGTTGGGGGGTCGAGCAGTACTTC	CASSWGVEQYF
many	TRBJ2-7	.	TRBV28	TGTGCCAGCAGGTCAGGCCTCTACTACGAGCAGTACTTC	CASRSGLYYEQYF
many	TRBJ2-3	.	TRBV4-1	TGCGCCAGCAGCCAAGAATATGGGTATACGCAGTATTTT	CASSQEYGYTQYF
many	TRBJ2-1	.	TRBV7-6	TGTGCCAGCAGGCTGGCGGTTGACAGCCCCAATGAGCAGTTCTTC	CASRLAVDSPNEQFF
many	TRBJ2-1	.	TRBV7-8	TGTGCCAGCAGCTTAGTTGGGAACCCAAGAAACGGGGAGCAGTTCTTC	CASSLVGNPRNGEQFF
many	TRBJ2-1	.	TRBV2	TGTGCCAGCAGTGAAGACCCGGGGACTGAGCAGTTCTTC	CASSEDPGTEQFF
.	TRBJ2-6	.	TRBV6-5	TGTGCCAGCAGTTACTCGGGGGGTGCCGATCTGGGGACCAACGTCCTGACTTTC	CASSYSGGADLGTNVLTF
many	TRBJ1-1	TRBD1	TRBV5-1	TGCGCCAGCAGCCCACCAGGACAGGGGGGGAGGACTGAAGCTTTCTTT	CASSPPGQGGRTEAFF
many	TRBJ2-7	.	TRBV3-1	TGTGCCAGCAGCCAAGACCCCGGGGACTCCTACGAGCAGTACTTC	CASSQDPGDSYEQYF
many	TRBJ2-2	.	TRBV29-1	TGCAGCGTTGAAGGGAATACCGGGGAGCTGTTTTTT	CSVEGNTGELFF
many	TRBJ1-2	.	TRBV9	TGTGCCAGCAGCCCCTGGGGGGGAGGCGATGGCTACACCTTC	CASSPWGGGDGYTF
many	TRBJ2-2	.	TRBV29-1	TGCAGCGTCCATTTGTCCCATGGAACCGGGGAGCTGTTTTTT	CSVHLSHGTGELFF
many	TRBJ2-3	TRBD2	TRBV7-6	TGTGCCAGCAGCCCCCGTTGGGGGGGAAATGTTGGTACGCAGTATTTT	CASSPRWGGNVGTQYF
many	TRBJ2-3	.	TRBV4-1	TGCGCCAGCAGCCAAGGGTTCGACACGAGCACAGATACGCAGTATTTT	CASSQGFDTSTDTQYF
many	TRBJ2-7	.	TRBV4-3	TGCGCCAGCAGCCAAGTTTTTCAGGGAGCGCAGTACTTC	CASSQVFQGAQYF
.	TRBJ2-6	TRBD2	TRBV29-1	TGCAGCGTCCCGGGACTATCTGGGGCCAACGTCCTGACTTTC	CSVPGLSGANVLTF